This T cell receptor beta chain was observed in a study of CD8 T cells in ankylosing spondylitis. The study, taken as a whole, reports: CD8+ disease-linked clones were present at relatively low frequencies in blood. Seven to nine highly homologous variants formed a TCR beta motif that appeared characteristic of ankylosing spondylitis blood.

This clonotype was picked up many times. Its cognate antigen is unknown. Molecular-barcoded quantitative 5'-RACE produced these TCR beta libraries. TCRdb re-analysed the 5' RACE reads in MiXCR, keeping a single row per CDR3 protein. The repertoire includes a few hundred thousand distinct CDR3 sequences, over 9.5% of them detected once, and 21% sits in the top ten. V lost 2 bases and J lost 2, with 16 bases in between. CDR1 and CDR2 from the germline V gene are MDHEN and SYDVKM. The CDR3 has 17 residues. The clonotype comes from a male donor with ankylosing spondylitis or in good health (not recorded which). The gene calls are TRBV28 and TRBJ1-5; D is unresolved. Sequencing input: blood, either unsorted or a sorted T cell fraction (not recorded which). In nucleotides, the CDR3 is TGTGCCAGCAGTTTAAGGTCAAGGATATGGGGCAATCAGCCCCAGCATTTT. Encoded protein: CASSLRSRIWGNQPQHF. Full variable domain (rest looked up from reference TRBV28 and TRBJ1-5): DVKVTQSSRYLVKRTGEKVFLECVQDMDHENMFWYRQDPGLGLRLIYFSYDVKMKEKGDIPEGYSVSREKKERFSLILESASTNQTSMYLCASSLRSRIWGNQPQHFGDGTRLSIL.